The source of this TCR beta chain is a study of cytomegalovirus exposure and HLA in healthy donors. Sequencing was performed with immunoSEQ multiplex PCR; in TCRdb, only in-frame clones are kept and a portion is missing. Here the sample spans 150,000 to 200,000 clones, more than 70% being singletons. Germline CDR1 SQVTM, CDR2 ANQGSEA. CDR3 size: 10 residues. V shed 0 bases and J shed 6 bases, with 2 bases lying between them. The gene calls are TRBV29-1 and TRBJ1-2, with no clear D. The TCR sequence derives from a woman aged 18-29 years in good health and CMV-seronegative. Sequencing was carried out using PBMCs. In nucleotides, the CDR3 is TGCAGCGTTGAAGATAATGGCTACACCTTC. Amino acid sequence: CSVEDNGYTF.